The rows below give T cell receptor beta chains drawn from one sample of a study of cytomegalovirus exposure and HLA in healthy donors. Sequencing was performed with immunoSEQ multiplex PCR; in TCRdb, only in-frame clones are kept and a portion is missing. The table shows about 110,000 clones, with about 75% occurring only once. The sequencing input was PBMCs. All receptors come from a man between 35 and 55 years old in good health and CMV-seronegative. Each CDR3 is given with its conserved first and last residue. The order of the fields is D gene, clone size, J gene, V gene, CDR3 DNA, CDR3 protein. A D gene is named only where the DNA matches it firmly. Size is stated for part of the rows, as once, few or many counts, or as a class when the clone is expanded.

.,.,TRBJ1-1,TRBV27,TGTGCCAGCAGTTTATTAGTAGACACTGAAGCTTTCTTT,CASSLLVDTEAFF
TRBD1,few,TRBJ1-1,TRBV25-1,TGTGCCAGCAGTAAGAACAGGGGGAACACTGAAGCTTTCTTT,CASSKNRGNTEAFF
.,.,TRBJ1-1,TRBV18,TGTGCCAGCTCAGGAGAGACAGTGAACACTGAAGCTTTCTTT,CASSGETVNTEAFF
TRBD1,.,TRBJ1-1,TRBV19,TGTGCCAGTCTCGGTTTTCTGGGTCGGATAACAGGGGAGACTGAAGCTTTCTTT,CASLGFLGRITGETEAFF
.,.,TRBJ2-7,TRBV6-1,TGTGCCAGCAGTGACAGGGCAGGTCGGTCCTACGAGCAGTACTTC,CASSDRAGRSYEQYF
.,.,TRBJ2-1,TRBV11-2,TGTGCCAGCAGGGTGGGGGCAGGGGTGTTCAATGAGCAGTTCTTC,CASRVGAGVFNEQFF
.,once,TRBJ1-4,TRBV6-5,TGTGCCAGCAGCCGACAGGAGACTAATGAAAAACTGTTTTTT,CASSRQETNEKLFF
TRBD1,few,TRBJ1-5,TRBV18,TGTGCCAGCTCACCGGGACAGGGGGCGCGGAGCAATCAGCCCCAGCATTTT,CASSPGQGARSNQPQHF
TRBD2,.,TRBJ2-3,TRBV7-9,TGTGCCAGCACCCCGGGAGGGACTAGTGGAGATACGCAGTATTTT,CASTPGGTSGDTQYF
.,once,TRBJ2-7,TRBV5-4,TGTGCCAGCAGCCCCGGGGGGCCCTCAACCTACGAGCAGTACTTC,CASSPGGPSTYEQYF
.,.,TRBJ2-7,TRBV10-1,TGCGCCAGCAGTGAGACGACGGGGACTCCCGAGCAGTACTTC,CASSETTGTPEQYF
.,.,TRBJ1-5,TRBV10-2,TGCGCCAGCAGCCCGAGCAGGGGCCAGCCCCAGCATTTT,CASSPSRGQPQHF
TRBD1,.,TRBJ1-2,TRBV2,TGTGCCAGCAGGGTCAGGGGGCACGGCTACACCTTC,CASRVRGHGYTF
.,.,TRBJ2-7,TRBV19,TGTGCCAGTAGTATGACAGGCGAGGCCTCCTACGAGCAGTACTTC,CASSMTGEASYEQYF
TRBD1,.,TRBJ2-7,TRBV6-5,TGTGCCAGCAAGCGAACAGGGGGCGAGTACGAGCAGTACTTC,CASKRTGGEYEQYF
TRBD1,.,TRBJ1-4,TRBV13,TGTGCCAGCAGCACAGGACAGGGGGCAACTAATGAAAAACTGTTTTTT,CASSTGQGATNEKLFF
.,.,TRBJ2-4,TRBV19,TGTGCCAGTAGTAGCGACTCAAGGCCCCCCAAAAACATTCAGTACTTC,CASSSDSRPPKNIQYF
.,.,TRBJ2-2,TRBV29-1,TGCACCTACCGCGGGGAGAACACCGGGGAGCTGTTTTTT,CTYRGENTGELFF
.,once,TRBJ1-5,TRBV6-1,TGTGCCAGCAGTTTCCCGGGAAATCAGCCCCAGCATTTT,CASSFPGNQPQHF
.,once,TRBJ1-3,TRBV13,TGTGCCAGCAGCTTAGGCGAGAGCTCTGGAAACACCATATATTTT,CASSLGESSGNTIYF
TRBD2,.,TRBJ2-1,TRBV9,TGTGCCAGCAGCGTAGCGGGAGCGGGGGGTGAAAATGAGCAGTTCTTC,CASSVAGAGGENEQFF
.,.,TRBJ1-4,TRBV6-1,TGTGCCAGCAGTGAACTCCCAGGGGCCACTAATGAAAAACTGTTTTTT,CASSELPGATNEKLFF
TRBD2,.,TRBJ2-5,TRBV2,TGTGCCAGCAGCGTCTCGCGGGGGGGCGTGGAGCAGTACTTC,CASSVSRGGVEQYF
TRBD2,.,TRBJ2-3,TRBV19,TGTGCCAGTAGTTCACAGCGGGGGAACACAGATACGCAGTATTTT,CASSSQRGNTDTQYF
TRBD2,once,TRBJ2-5,TRBV7-9,TGTGCCAGCAGCTTAAATCGTCTAGCGGCCCAAGAGACCCAGTACTTC,CASSLNRLAAQETQYF
TRBD2,.,TRBJ2-3,TRBV5-1,TGCGCCAGCAGCTTCGGGGGGGCAAGCACAGATACGCAGTATTTT,CASSFGGASTDTQYF
TRBD1,.,TRBJ1-4,TRBV27,TGTGCCAGCAGTTCGCGGTACAGGGGGCGAACTAATGAAAAACTGTTTTTT,CASSSRYRGRTNEKLFF
.,.,TRBJ2-7,TRBV7-9,TGTGCCAGCAGCTCCGACTACTACGAGCAGTACTTC,CASSSDYYEQYF
TRBD2,few,TRBJ2-3,TRBV9,TGTGCCAGCAGCGTAGGAGCGGGGGGGCCAACGGCAGATACGCAGTATTTT,CASSVGAGGPTADTQYF
TRBD1,.,TRBJ2-7,TRBV18,TGTGCCAGCTCACCGAACAGGGGGCAGGGGTTGAACGAGCAGTACTTC,CASSPNRGQGLNEQYF
.,few,TRBJ2-5,TRBV7-9,TGTGCCAGCAGCTTAGCATTTATAGCGCAAGAGACCCAGTACTTC,CASSLAFIAQETQYF
.,once,TRBJ2-1,TRBV9,TGTGCCAGCAGCGCCAGGGGTTATGAGCAGTTCTTC,CASSARGYEQFF
TRBD1,.,TRBJ1-2,TRBV2,TGTGCCAGCAGTGAACATGTGACAGGGGAAACCTATGGCTACACCTTC,CASSEHVTGETYGYTF
.,.,TRBJ1-2,TRBV28,TGTGCCAGCAGTCCCCCCCGGGGGGCCCGACACAATGGCTACACCTTC,CASSPPRGARHNGYTF
TRBD1,.,TRBJ2-2,TRBV7-9,TGTGCCAGCAGCTCGGGGACAGGGGTCGCCACCGGGGAGCTGTTTTTT,CASSSGTGVATGELFF
TRBD2,.,TRBJ2-7,TRBV7-9,TGTGCCAGCAGATCCGGGACTAGTTACGAGCAGTACTTC,CASRSGTSYEQYF
.,.,TRBJ2-5,TRBV7-2,TGTGCCAGCTCATTGAGCGAGACCCAGTACTTC,CASSLSETQYF
TRBD2,.,TRBJ2-7,TRBV27,TGTGCCAGCAGCAGACTAGCGGGGCCCTACGAGCAGTACTTC,CASSRLAGPYEQYF
TRBD1,.,TRBJ1-2,TRBV29-1,TGCAGCGGATACGGACAGGGCAAGGGCTACACCTTC,CSGYGQGKGYTF
.,.,TRBJ2-1,TRBV29-1,TGCAGCGCAGCACAGGGATTGAGTGAGCAGTTCTTC,CSAAQGLSEQFF
.,.,TRBJ2-2,TRBV6-1,TGTGCCAGCAGTTATGGGCGGAACACCGGGGAGCTGTTTTTT,CASSYGRNTGELFF
.,.,TRBJ1-5,TRBV2,TGTGCCAGCAGTGAACAGGGTAGGCGTCAGCCCCAGCATTTT,CASSEQGRRQPQHF
TRBD1,once,TRBJ2-3,TRBV14,TGTGCCAGCAGCTCTCGGTACGGACAGGGCGTCGCCGGTACGCAGTATTTT,CASSSRYGQGVAGTQYF
TRBD2,.,TRBJ2-3,TRBV7-9,TGTGCCAGCAGCTTAGGAAGCGGGGGGAACACAGATACGCAGTATTTT,CASSLGSGGNTDTQYF
TRBD2,.,TRBJ2-5,TRBV10-3,TGTGCCATCAGTGACGTAGCGGGGGAAGAGACCCAGTACTTC,CAISDVAGEETQYF
.,once,TRBJ1-1,TRBV29-1,TGCAGCGTTAGGGGACAAAGAGGAAACACTGAAGCTTTCTTT,CSVRGQRGNTEAFF
TRBD1,.,TRBJ2-3,TRBV10-3,TGTGCCATCAGTGAGTCTTGGACAGGGATAATGGATACGCAGTATTTT,CAISESWTGIMDTQYF
TRBD1,.,TRBJ2-2,TRBV2,TGTGCCAGCCGAAAGACAGGGGGCGACACCGGGGAGCTGTTTTTT,CASRKTGGDTGELFF
.,.,TRBJ1-3,TRBV19,TGTGCCAGTAGTACCGGGACACTGATCTCTGGAAACACCATATATTTT,CASSTGTLISGNTIYF
TRBD1,.,TRBJ2-7,TRBV7-9,TGTGCCAGCAGCTTTCTGACAGGGGGCTCCTACGAGCAGTACTTC,CASSFLTGGSYEQYF